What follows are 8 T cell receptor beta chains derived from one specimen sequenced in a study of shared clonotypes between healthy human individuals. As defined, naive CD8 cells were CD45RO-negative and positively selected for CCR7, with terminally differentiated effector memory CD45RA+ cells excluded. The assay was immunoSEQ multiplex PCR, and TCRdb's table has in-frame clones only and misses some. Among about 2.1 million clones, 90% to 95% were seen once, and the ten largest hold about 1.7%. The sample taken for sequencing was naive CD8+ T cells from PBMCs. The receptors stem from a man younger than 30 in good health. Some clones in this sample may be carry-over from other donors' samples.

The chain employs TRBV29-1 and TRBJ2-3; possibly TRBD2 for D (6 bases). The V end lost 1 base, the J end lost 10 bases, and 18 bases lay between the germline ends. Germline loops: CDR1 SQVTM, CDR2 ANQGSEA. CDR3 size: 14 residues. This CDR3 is CSVEGWALAEPQYF. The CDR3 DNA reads TGCAGCGTTGAAGGTTGGGCACTAGCTGAGCCGCAGTATTTT.

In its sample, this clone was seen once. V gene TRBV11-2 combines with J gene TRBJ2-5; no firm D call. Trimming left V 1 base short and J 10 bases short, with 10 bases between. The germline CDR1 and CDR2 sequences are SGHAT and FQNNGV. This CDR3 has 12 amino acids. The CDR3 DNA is TGTGCCAGCAGCTTAGGTATCACGGGCCAGTACTTC. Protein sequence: CASSLGITGQYF.

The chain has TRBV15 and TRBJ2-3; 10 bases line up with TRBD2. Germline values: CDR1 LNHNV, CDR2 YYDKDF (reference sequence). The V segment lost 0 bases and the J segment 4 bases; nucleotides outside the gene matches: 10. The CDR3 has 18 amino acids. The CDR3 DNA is TGTGCCACCAGCAGAGACCGCCCGGGACTAGCGCTCTCAGATACGCAGTATTTT. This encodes CATSRDRPGLALSDTQYF.

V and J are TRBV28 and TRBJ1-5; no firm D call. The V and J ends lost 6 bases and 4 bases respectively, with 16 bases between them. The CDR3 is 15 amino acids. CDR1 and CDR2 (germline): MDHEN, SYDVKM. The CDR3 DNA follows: TGTGCCAGCAGGCCAATAGGGCAGGTAAATCAGCCCCAGCATTTT. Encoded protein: CASRPIGQVNQPQHF.

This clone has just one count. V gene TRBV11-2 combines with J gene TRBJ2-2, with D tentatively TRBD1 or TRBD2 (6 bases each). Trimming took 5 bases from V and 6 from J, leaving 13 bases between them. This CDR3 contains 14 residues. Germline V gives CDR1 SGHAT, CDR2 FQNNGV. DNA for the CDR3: TGTGCCAGCAGCGGGGGGCAGGGCCCCGGGGAGCTGTTTTTT. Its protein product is CASSGGQGPGELFF.

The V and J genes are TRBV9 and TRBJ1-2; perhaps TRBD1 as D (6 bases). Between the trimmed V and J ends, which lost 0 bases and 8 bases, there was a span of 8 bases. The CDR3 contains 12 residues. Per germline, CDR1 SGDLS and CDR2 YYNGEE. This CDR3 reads CASSVGQGGYTF. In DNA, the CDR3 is TGTGCCAGCAGCGTAGGGCAGGGGGGCTACACCTTC.

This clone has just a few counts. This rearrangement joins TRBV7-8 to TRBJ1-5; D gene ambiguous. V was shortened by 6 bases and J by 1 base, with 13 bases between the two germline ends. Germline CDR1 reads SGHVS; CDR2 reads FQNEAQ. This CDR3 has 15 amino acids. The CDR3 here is CASRTAGQSNQPQHF. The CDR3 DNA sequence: TGTGCCAGCAGAACCGCGGGCCAGAGCAATCAGCCCCAGCATTTT.

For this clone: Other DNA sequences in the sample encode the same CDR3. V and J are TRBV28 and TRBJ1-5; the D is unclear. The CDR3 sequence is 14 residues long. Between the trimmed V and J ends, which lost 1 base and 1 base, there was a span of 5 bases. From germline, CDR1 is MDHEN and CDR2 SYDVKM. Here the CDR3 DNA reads TGTGCCAGCAGTTTATTACCGAGCAATCAGCCCCAGCATTTT. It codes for CASSLLPSNQPQHF.